The 3 T cell receptor beta chains below all came from one sample that was sequenced in a study of beta chain features in type 1 diabetes. General observations from the study: Moderate but significant shortening of TCRB CDR3s was recorded in all four CD4+ subsets from Type 1 diabetes patients.

What these receptors recognize is not known. Expressed TCRB transcripts were sequenced because the entire RNA isolate underwent reverse transcription. Produced via immunoSEQ multiplex PCR; TCRdb's table is partial and in-frame only. The sample includes roughly 350,000 clones, around a tenth of them seen just once. Sequences were obtained from central memory CD4+ T cells from blood. The receptors stem from a man aged 30-40 years with type 1 diabetes.

In this sample, this clone turned up a few times. This chain uses TRBV27 with TRBJ1-4, with TRBD1 identical over 10 bases. The CDR3 spans 15 residues. V gave up 6 bases and J gave up 5 bases; unmatched junction bases: 6. CDR1 and CDR2 from the germline V gene are MNHEY and SMNVEV (reference sequence). The CDR3 DNA reads TGTGCCAGCAGGCCGTCGACAGGGGGCAATGAAAAACTGTTTTTT. Residues: CASRPSTGGNEKLFF.

This clone came up a few times. This chain joins TRBV6-5 and TRBJ2-7; D is undetermined. V lost 4 bases, J lost 0 bases, and 13 bases lay in between. Germline CDR1 is MNHEY and CDR2 is SVGAGI. This CDR3 has 15 amino acids. CDR3 region: CASSSISSSSYEQYF. CDR3 in DNA: TGTGCCAGCAGTTCGATTTCCTCTTCCTCCTACGAGCAGTACTTC.

This clone turned up a few times. This chain links TRBV28 with TRBJ2-3; D uncertain. CDR3 size: 12 residues. Germline V gives CDR1 MDHEN, CDR2 SYDVKM. V was shortened by 3 bases and J by 4 bases, with 5 bases between the two germline ends. The CDR3 DNA sequence: TGTGCCAGCAGTTTGGTAGCAGATACGCAGTATTTT. It specifies CASSLVADTQYF.